This is a list of T cell receptor beta chains from one sample in a study of blood T cell repertoires in COVID-19. Profiling relied on immunoSEQ multiplex PCR, and the TCRdb table lists in-frame clones only, not all of them. This table holds about 300,000 clones, around nine tenths found once. What was sequenced was peripheral blood. The receptors were sampled from a woman under 40 with COVID-19, enrolled during active disease. CDR3s include the opening cysteine and the closing phenylalanine or tryptophan. D genes are given only for firm matches. Rows give clone size only sometimes, using once, few, many, or a class for an expanded clone.

size: -; V: TRBV19; D: -; J: TRBJ1-1; DNA: TGTGCCAGTAGGTCTGGGGCCGCTTCCCCCACTGAAGCTTTCTTT; CDR3: CASRSGAASPTEAFF
size: -; V: TRBV29-1; D: TRBD2; J: TRBJ2-5; DNA: TGCAGCGTGGCCGGGACTAACGGGACCCAGTACTTC; CDR3: CSVAGTNGTQYF
size: -; V: TRBV28; D: -; J: TRBJ1-6; DNA: TGTGCCAGCAGTTTCAATGGGCAGGGTGTTTCACCCCTCCACTTT; CDR3: CASSFNGQGVSPLHF
size: once; V: TRBV5-1; D: -; J: TRBJ1-4; DNA: TGCGCCAGCAGCTTGGGACAGAGAGGTGAAAAACTGTTTTTT; CDR3: CASSLGQRGEKLFF
size: -; V: TRBV7-2; D: -; J: TRBJ2-3; DNA: TGTGCCTCCCTTGGGTGGGGCGGCACAGATACGCAGTATTTT; CDR3: CASLGWGGTDTQYF
size: -; V: TRBV7-9; D: TRBD2; J: TRBJ2-1; DNA: TGTGCCAGCACACCGAGCGGGGGGGCCGCGTTTGAGCAGTTCTTC; CDR3: CASTPSGGAAFEQFF
size: -; V: TRBV5-1; D: -; J: TRBJ2-5; DNA: TGCGCCAGCAGGGGGAACAGGGACCAAGAGACCCAGTACTTC; CDR3: CASRGNRDQETQYF
size: -; V: TRBV6-5; D: TRBD1; J: TRBJ2-2; DNA: TGTGCCAGCAGCATCGGGACAGGCACCGGGGAGCTGTTTTTT; CDR3: CASSIGTGTGELFF
size: -; V: TRBV15; D: TRBD1; J: TRBJ1-4; DNA: TGTGCCACCAGCGCACCGGGACAGGGGGCAGGTGGTGGAAAACTGTTTTTT; CDR3: CATSAPGQGAGGGKLFF
size: -; V: TRBV5-1; D: -; J: TRBJ2-2; DNA: TGCGCCAGCAGCTTTCGGGTCACCGGGGAGCTGTTTTTT; CDR3: CASSFRVTGELFF
size: -; V: TRBV3-1/TRBV3-2; D: -; J: TRBJ1-6; DNA: TGTGCCAGCAATCGACAGAGCTCCTATAATTCACCCCTCCACTTT; CDR3: CASNRQSSYNSPLHF
size: -; V: TRBV5-4; D: TRBD1; J: TRBJ1-2; DNA: TGTGCCAGCAGGGCAGGGGGCGCCTATGGCTACACCTTC; CDR3: CASRAGGAYGYTF
size: -; V: TRBV4-1; D: TRBD2; J: TRBJ2-3; DNA: TGCGCCAGCAGCCAAGGATGGACTAGCGGGGGTCAAGATACGCAGTATTTT; CDR3: CASSQGWTSGGQDTQYF
size: -; V: TRBV2; D: -; J: TRBJ1-2; DNA: TGTGCCAGCACTGAAGAGTGGGCCCGCTATGAGTACACCTTC; CDR3: CASTEEWARYEYTF
size: -; V: TRBV27; D: TRBD2; J: TRBJ2-3; DNA: TGTGCCAGCACCCTGAATAGCGGGGGAGTCACAGATACGCAGTATTTT; CDR3: CASTLNSGGVTDTQYF
size: -; V: TRBV18; D: TRBD2; J: TRBJ2-3; DNA: TGTGCCAGCTCACCAGTGAGCGGGGGCACAGATACGCAGTATTTT; CDR3: CASSPVSGGTDTQYF
size: -; V: TRBV5-5; D: TRBD1; J: TRBJ1-6; DNA: TGTGCCAGCAGCCCCCGGGACAGGCGATCCTATAATTCACCCCTCCACTTT; CDR3: CASSPRDRRSYNSPLHF
size: -; V: TRBV20-1; D: -; J: TRBJ2-1; DNA: TGCAGTGCTAGTAGCCAGGTGACCTACAATGAGCAGTTCTTC; CDR3: CSASSQVTYNEQFF
size: -; V: TRBV6-6; D: -; J: TRBJ2-2; DNA: TGTGCCAGCAGTCCCACGGGACAAAACACCGGGGAGCTGTTTTTT; CDR3: CASSPTGQNTGELFF
size: once; V: TRBV9; D: -; J: TRBJ1-1; DNA: TGTGCCAGCAGCGGCCGGGAGTCCACTGAAGCTTTCTTT; CDR3: CASSGRESTEAFF
size: -; V: TRBV15; D: TRBD2; J: TRBJ2-3; DNA: TGTGCCACCAGTCTCTTAGCGGGGGCTCCGGGTACGCAGTATTTT; CDR3: CATSLLAGAPGTQYF
size: -; V: TRBV10-2; D: -; J: TRBJ1-2; DNA: TGCGCCAGCAGCCCCGACAGGAGCTATGGCTACACCTTC; CDR3: CASSPDRSYGYTF
size: -; V: TRBV4-2; D: TRBD1; J: TRBJ2-6; DNA: TGTGCCAGCAGCCAAGATAAGACAGGGGTTAACTCTGGGGCCAACGTCCTGACTTTC; CDR3: CASSQDKTGVNSGANVLTF
size: -; V: TRBV6-6; D: TRBD1; J: TRBJ2-2; DNA: TGTGCCAGCAGTTACGGGACAGGGGTCACCACCGGGGAGCTGTTTTTT; CDR3: CASSYGTGVTTGELFF
size: -; V: TRBV6-1; D: -; J: TRBJ1-1; DNA: TGTGCCAGCAGTGAAATCCAGGGTAGGAACACTGAAGCTTTCTTT; CDR3: CASSEIQGRNTEAFF
size: -; V: TRBV28; D: -; J: TRBJ1-5; DNA: TGTGCCAGCAGTGTGGGGAGGGGAGGCAATCAGCCCCAGCATTTT; CDR3: CASSVGRGGNQPQHF
size: -; V: TRBV2; D: -; J: TRBJ2-1; DNA: TGTGCCAGCAGTGAAAGGACAGAGGCCGAGGAGCAGTTCTTC; CDR3: CASSERTEAEEQFF
size: -; V: TRBV4-1; D: -; J: TRBJ2-1; DNA: TGCGCCAGCAGCCAAGATCAGCGGAGCTCCTACAATGAGCAGTTCTTC; CDR3: CASSQDQRSSYNEQFF
size: -; V: TRBV18; D: TRBD2; J: TRBJ2-5; DNA: TGTGCCAGCTCACCACTGATAGCGGGGGGAACAACTGAGACCCAGTACTTC; CDR3: CASSPLIAGGTTETQYF